This entry is about one T cell receptor (beta chain). What it binds is not known. The second PCR ran roughly 6 to 12 cycles with a sample-barcoded 5' primer and J-beta primers. The template-switch adaptor, which had 12 random nucleotides, put a tag on each cDNA molecule. MiXCR, run by TCRdb on the 5' RACE reads, gives a single entry per CDR3 protein. Altogether about 670,000 distinct CDR3 sequences are present, 40% to 50% being singletons, with the ten largest covering around 30%. The data were taken from a study of blood T cells in healthy people across ages. The overall study: The capture of about one barcoded beta molecule per two T cells was achieved by template switching.

Study-level points and caveats: The diversity estimates, figures obtained from one million T cells, were considered underestimates.

The germline V gene encodes CDR1 SEHNR and CDR2 FQNEAQ (reference sequence). The CDR3 covers 14 residues. Germline trimming cut 3 bases from V and 11 bases from J; bases unmatched to any gene: 11. The chain is built from TRBV7-9 and TRBJ2-5, with 8 bases aligning to TRBD2. The receptor was derived from a man older than 75 in good health. The source material was blood. The chain's CDR3 is CASSFQLADNEQYF. For the CDR3, the DNA is TGTGCCAGCAGCTTCCAACTAGCGGACAATGAGCAGTACTTC.